The following is a TCR gamma chain sequence with its context. It is likely a read error: a sequence one base away is far more abundant. Within the sample, other DNA sequences also encode this same CDR3. This sample stems from a study of γδ T cells in repeated Plasmodium falciparum infection. TCRdb fed the multiplex PCR reads into CATT to redo clone calling. The table includes roughly 27,000 gamma-chain clones, 3% detected once. Bulk repertoires came from Vgamma9/Vdelta2+ or Vdelta2-negative gammadelta T cells flow-sorted from PBMC. Per germline, CDR1 GITISATS and CDR2 ISYDGTV (reference sequence). The CDR3 consists of 14 residues.

Sequencing was performed on gamma-delta T cells from blood. This TCR was sampled from a pool of human donors (malaria-infected and uninfected, not separated). This chain links TRGV9 with TRGJ1 or TRGJ2. Since TCRdb gives no J gene, matching the DNA to germline was used here to assign it. In nucleotides, the CDR3 is TGTGCTTTGTGGGAGGTGCTACCGAATTATAAGAAACTCTTT. Amino acids: CALWEVLPNYKKLF.